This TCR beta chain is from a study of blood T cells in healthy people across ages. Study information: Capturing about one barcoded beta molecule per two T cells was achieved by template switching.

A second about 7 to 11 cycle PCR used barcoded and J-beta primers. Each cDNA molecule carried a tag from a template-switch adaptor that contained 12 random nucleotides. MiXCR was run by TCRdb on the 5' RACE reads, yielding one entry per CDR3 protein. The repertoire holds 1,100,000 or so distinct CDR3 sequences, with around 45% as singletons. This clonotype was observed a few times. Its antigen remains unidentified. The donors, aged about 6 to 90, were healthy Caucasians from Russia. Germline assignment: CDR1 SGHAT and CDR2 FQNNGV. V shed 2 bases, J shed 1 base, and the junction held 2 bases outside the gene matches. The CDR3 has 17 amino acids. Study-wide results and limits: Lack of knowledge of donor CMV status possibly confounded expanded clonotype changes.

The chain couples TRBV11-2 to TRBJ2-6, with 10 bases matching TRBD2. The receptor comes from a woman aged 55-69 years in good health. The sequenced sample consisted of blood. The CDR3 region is CASSLLAGVSGANVLTF. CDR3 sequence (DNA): TGTGCCAGCAGCTTACTAGCGGGAGTATCTGGGGCCAACGTCCTGACTTTC.